A selection of T cell receptor beta chains follows, all from one sample in a study of T-cell memory formation after mild COVID-19. TCRdb redid the calling of the 5' RACE reads with MiXCR, one entry per CDR3 protein. The data contain some 290,000 distinct CDR3 sequences, 16% of them seen just once; the ten biggest clones take up about 23%. The specimen sequenced was PBMCs or a T cell subset sorted from them (not recorded which). The receptor source for this set is a man younger than 35 who had mild COVID-19 (a few samples of this study predate the infection). Cell type and time point are not known. Both conserved end residues are part of each CDR3. A D gene is named only where the DNA matches it firmly. Clone size is stated in some rows and not others, as once, few, many or a class when expanded.

TRBV18,NA,TRBJ2-7,few,TGTGCCAGCTCACCACTAGGCACCTACGAGCAGTACTTC,CASSPLGTYEQYF
TRBV6-5,NA,TRBJ2-2,NA,TGTGCCAGCAGTTACGGCGCTATCTCCACCGGGGAGCTGTTTTTT,CASSYGAISTGELFF
TRBV24-1,TRBD1,TRBJ2-1,NA,TGTGCCACCAGTGAAGGGGACAGGGATCTTTACAATGAGCAGTTCTTC,CATSEGDRDLYNEQFF
TRBV20-1,TRBD1,TRBJ2-7,few,TGCAGTGCTTCGATCGGGACAGGGGAGCAGTACTTC,CSASIGTGEQYF
TRBV24-1,TRBD1,TRBJ1-5,few,TGTGCCACCAGTGATTCCCGCAGGGGGTATAATCAGCCCCAGCATTTT,CATSDSRRGYNQPQHF
TRBV27,NA,TRBJ2-3,few,TGTGCCAGCGGTTCCTCTGGACTCGGTACGCAGTATTTT,CASGSSGLGTQYF
TRBV20-1,NA,TRBJ1-4,many,TGCAGTGCTAGAGATCCCAGGGTCGAAGAAAAACTGTTTTTT,CSARDPRVEEKLFF
TRBV29-1,NA,TRBJ2-6,few,TGCAGCGTTGAGGGATCAGGGACGTCTGGGGCCAACGTCCTGACTTTC,CSVEGSGTSGANVLTF
TRBV12-3/TRBV12-4,TRBD1,TRBJ1-5,few,TGTGCCAGCAGCTCGGGACAGGGCGGGAATCAGCCCCAGCATTTT,CASSSGQGGNQPQHF
TRBV29-1,NA,TRBJ1-1,few,TGCAGCGTTGAACAGGGGCAGAACACTGAAGCTTTCTTT,CSVEQGQNTEAFF
TRBV7-3,NA,TRBJ2-2,few,TGTGCCAGCAGCTTAAAGGCCGGGGAGCTGTTTTTT,CASSLKAGELFF
TRBV6-6,NA,TRBJ1-2,NA,TGTGCCAGCAGTTACAGGACAGTGTCCTATGGCTACACCTTC,CASSYRTVSYGYTF
TRBV5-1,NA,TRBJ2-2,many,TGCGCCAGCACCTTGGGATCCTTAGCAACCACCGGGGAGCTGTTTTTT,CASTLGSLATTGELFF
TRBV9,NA,TRBJ2-5,NA,TGTGCCAGCAGCCCGTGGGAAGGGGAAGAGACCCAGTACTTC,CASSPWEGEETQYF
TRBV7-2,NA,TRBJ2-7,many,TGTGCCAGCAGCTCAGAGGCGGGCAGGGCCTACGAGCAGTACTTC,CASSSEAGRAYEQYF
TRBV2,NA,TRBJ2-5,few,TGTGCCAGCGCCACCGAGGGTCTTAAAAGGGTAGCACAAGAGACCCAGTACTTC,CASATEGLKRVAQETQYF
TRBV9,TRBD2,TRBJ2-3,few,TGTGCCAGCAGCGTAGCTAAAGAGCGGGGGGAGACAGATACGCAGTATTTT,CASSVAKERGETDTQYF
TRBV7-2,NA,TRBJ2-4,NA,TGTGCCAGCAGCTTAAGCGGGTTCTGGAGTAACATTCAGTACTTC,CASSLSGFWSNIQYF
TRBV6-5,NA,TRBJ1-1,NA,TGTGCCAGCAGCTCTAGGAGAGGTGGGTTCATTAAAGCTTTCTTT,CASSSRRGGFIKAFF
TRBV6-5,TRBD1,TRBJ2-5,NA,TGTGCCAGCAGTACAGGGACAGGGTACCAAGAGACCCAGTACTTC,CASSTGTGYQETQYF
TRBV20-1,NA,TRBJ2-3,few,TGCAGTGCTCTGGAGGGGGAAAGCACAGATACGCAGTATTTT,CSALEGESTDTQYF
TRBV9,NA,TRBJ2-3,many,TGTGCCAGCAGCGAAACGGGGGCAGATACGCAGTATTTT,CASSETGADTQYF
TRBV14,NA,TRBJ2-7,NA,TGTGCCAGCAGCCAGAAAGGGATGAGGGGGGGAAGCTACGAGCAGTACTTC,CASSQKGMRGGSYEQYF
TRBV9,TRBD2,TRBJ2-1,few,TGTGCCAGCAGCGAGGGACTACCTCGAATCCATGAGCAGTTCTTC,CASSEGLPRIHEQFF
TRBV20-1,NA,TRBJ2-3,many,TGCAGTGCTGGGCCTCCCTCGGGCACGCAGTATTTT,CSAGPPSGTQYF
TRBV4-3,NA,TRBJ1-6,NA,TGCGCCAGCAGCCAGTTCCGTGAGAATTCACCCCTCCACTTT,CASSQFRENSPLHF
TRBV21-1,NA,TRBJ1-1,NA,TGTGCCAGCAGCATCCGGGACAGGGAGAACACTGAAGCTTTCTTT,CASSIRDRENTEAFF
TRBV20-1,TRBD1,TRBJ2-7,NA,TGCAGTGCTAGAGATCCCCTGACAGGGAATGTAGACGAGCAGTACTTC,CSARDPLTGNVDEQYF
TRBV6-6,NA,TRBJ1-5,NA,TGTGCCAGCAGTTACACTCCCGGGGAGGGAGGAATTTCTACAACTAATCAGCCCCAGCATTTT,CASSYTPGEGGISTTNQPQHF
TRBV25-1,TRBD2,TRBJ2-5,few,TGTGCCAGCAGTGCCGGACTAGCGGGGCACGGGCAGTACTTC,CASSAGLAGHGQYF
TRBV5-6,TRBD2,TRBJ2-7,few,TGTGCCAGCAGCTTGAAGCGGGGGGGCAACGAGCAGTACTTC,CASSLKRGGNEQYF
TRBV2,NA,TRBJ1-6,NA,TGTGCCAGCAGTGGAATGGACCCGTATCTTTCACCCCTCCACTTT,CASSGMDPYLSPLHF
TRBV15,NA,TRBJ1-5,many,TGTGCCACCAGCCCAACGGGGGACCGAGGTCAGCCCCAGCATTTT,CATSPTGDRGQPQHF
TRBV21-1,NA,TRBJ1-3,few,TGTGCCAGCAGCAAAGCGCGACAGGGGCGAGGCTCTGGAAACACCATATATTTT,CASSKARQGRGSGNTIYF
TRBV10-3,TRBD2,TRBJ2-7,few,TGTGCCACTAGCGGGGGCCCCCTCGAGCAGTACTTC,CATSGGPLEQYF
TRBV7-2,NA,TRBJ1-6,few,TGTGCCAGCAGCCCCGACATATCGTCACCCCTCCACTTT,CASSPDISSPLHF
TRBV6-6,NA,TRBJ1-5,few,TGTGCCAGCAGTTACCAACAGGACAATCAGCCCCAGCATTTT,CASSYQQDNQPQHF
TRBV4-2,NA,TRBJ2-7,NA,TGTGCCAGCAGCCAAGGACCGTCCGGTGAGATCTACTACGAGCAGTACTTC,CASSQGPSGEIYYEQYF
TRBV6-5,NA,TRBJ1-4,NA,TGTGCCAGCAGTGAGTACACCCGTGGAGAAAAACTGTTTTTT,CASSEYTRGEKLFF
TRBV5-1,TRBD1,TRBJ2-4,few,TGCGCCAGCAGACCCACAGGGGGCCCCAAAAACATTCAGTACTTC,CASRPTGGPKNIQYF
TRBV6-5,NA,TRBJ2-7,few,TGTGCCAGCAGGCCATCATCTAGTGTTCGATCCTACGAGCAGTACTTC,CASRPSSSVRSYEQYF
TRBV5-1,TRBD1,TRBJ2-7,many,TGCGCCAGCAGCTTGGGGGACAGGGGGTACGAGCAGTACTTC,CASSLGDRGYEQYF
TRBV20-1,NA,TRBJ1-4,NA,TGCAGTGCTACCCAGGGTGCAACTAATGAAAAACTGTTTTTT,CSATQGATNEKLFF
TRBV14,TRBD1,TRBJ2-1,few,TGTGCCAGCAGCCTCCGGACAGGGGGCTTCTACAATGAGCAGTTCTTC,CASSLRTGGFYNEQFF
TRBV12-3/TRBV12-4,NA,TRBJ1-3,NA,TGTGCCAGCAGTAACGACAGGCCTCTCTCTGGAAACACCATATATTTT,CASSNDRPLSGNTIYF
TRBV7-2,TRBD1,TRBJ1-6,NA,TGTGCCAGCAGCTTTGGGACAGGGTGGTCACCCCTCCACTTT,CASSFGTGWSPLHF
TRBV20-1,NA,TRBJ1-2,NA,TGCAGTGCTCAGGCTGGGTCGGGGGCGCCTGGCTACACCTTC,CSAQAGSGAPGYTF
TRBV3-1,NA,TRBJ2-1,many,TGTGCCAGCAGCCAATTAACAGGTGGACTCGATGAGCAGTTCTTC,CASSQLTGGLDEQFF
TRBV7-3,NA,TRBJ1-2,once,TGTGCCAGCAGCCCCGGGGGGGGAGGTGGCTACACCTTC,CASSPGGGGGYTF
TRBV12-3/TRBV12-4,NA,TRBJ1-3,NA,TGTGCCAGCAGGGGGGACATAGGAGGAAACACCATATATTTT,CASRGDIGGNTIYF
TRBV9,NA,TRBJ1-2,once,TGTGCCAGCAGCGTAGGGGCCCATGGCTACACCTTC,CASSVGAHGYTF
TRBV7-6,NA,TRBJ2-5,many,TGTGCCAGCAGCTGGGACAACCAAGAGACCCAGTACTTC,CASSWDNQETQYF
TRBV7-2,NA,TRBJ1-6,NA,TGTGCCAGCAGCTTAGAGTCCGTGACAAATTCACCCCTCCACTTT,CASSLESVTNSPLHF
TRBV2,NA,TRBJ2-2,NA,TGTGCCAGCAGCGCCACTAGTCCGAGCACCGGGGAGCTGTTTTTT,CASSATSPSTGELFF
TRBV29-1,NA,TRBJ1-1,few,TGCAGCGTGGCGGGACGGCCGAACACTGAAGCTTTCTTT,CSVAGRPNTEAFF
TRBV15,NA,TRBJ2-2,few,TGTGCCACCAGCGGGCTTGGACAGATCCCCGGGGAGCTGTTTTTT,CATSGLGQIPGELFF
TRBV6-5,TRBD1,TRBJ2-7,NA,TGTGCCAGCAGTTACGGGCGAGGGGGCGCCCAATACGAGCAGTACTTC,CASSYGRGGAQYEQYF
TRBV5-1,NA,TRBJ1-2,NA,TGCGCCAGCAGCTTGGACAGCCCGGCGAACTATGGCTACACCTTC,CASSLDSPANYGYTF